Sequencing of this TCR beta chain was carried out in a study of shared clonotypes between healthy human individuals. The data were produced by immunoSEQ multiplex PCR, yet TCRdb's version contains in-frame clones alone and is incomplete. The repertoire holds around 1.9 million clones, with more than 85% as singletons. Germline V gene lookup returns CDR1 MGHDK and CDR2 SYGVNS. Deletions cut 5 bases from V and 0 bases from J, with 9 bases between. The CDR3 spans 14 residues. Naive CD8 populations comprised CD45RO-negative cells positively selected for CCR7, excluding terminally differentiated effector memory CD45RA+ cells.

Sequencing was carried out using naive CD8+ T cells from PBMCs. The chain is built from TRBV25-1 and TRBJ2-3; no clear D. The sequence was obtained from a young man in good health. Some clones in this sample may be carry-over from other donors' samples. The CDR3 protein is CASSITESTDTQYF. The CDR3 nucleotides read TGTGCCAGCAGTATAACGGAGAGCACAGATACGCAGTATTTT.